The rows below give T cell receptor beta chains drawn from one sample of a study of CD4 T cells in relation to SARS-CoV-2 and coronaviruses. These receptors are not linked to any known antigen. The repertoire was sequenced with immunoSEQ multiplex PCR; TCRdb's copy has only in-frame clones and lacks some. The sample has more than 20,000 clones, around three quarters seen once. The sequenced sample was CD4+ T cells from PBMCs, cultured in vitro. The receptors stem from a human donor in good health. Each CDR3 is given with its conserved first and last residue. The D gene is left open where the match is weak. Expanded clones get a size class; other rows say once, few or many, or leave the size out.

D gene | J gene | V gene | clone size | CDR3 protein | CDR3 DNA
. | TRBJ2-3 | TRBV3-1/TRBV3-2 | . | CASSHLADTQYF | TGTGCCAGCAGCCATTTAGCAGATACGCAGTATTTT
. | TRBJ2-6 | TRBV21-1 | . | CASSKVLRGSPGANVLTF | TGTGCCAGCAGCAAAGTCTTACGCGGAAGTCCTGGGGCCAACGTCCTGACTTTC
TRBD1 | TRBJ2-3 | TRBV7-8 | . | CASSLQGAPTDTQYF | TGTGCCAGCAGTTTACAGGGGGCGCCTACAGATACGCAGTATTTT
. | TRBJ2-5 | TRBV12-5 | . | CASGLETQYF | TGTGCTAGTGGTTTGGAGACCCAGTACTTC
. | TRBJ2-4 | TRBV4-2 | once | CASSPSTTAPWSGAIGNVKNIQYF | TGTGCCAGCAGCCCATCTACCACCGCCCCCTGGTCAGGGGCGATCGGCAACGTCAAAAACATTCAGTACTTC
. | TRBJ1-2 | TRBV5-1 | . | CASSLGPGYNYGYTF | TGCGCCAGCAGTCTTGGGCCGGGTTATAACTATGGCTACACCTTC
. | TRBJ1-1 | TRBV9 | . | CASSVVMENTEAFF | TGTGCCAGCAGCGTAGTTATGGAGAACACTGAAGCTTTCTTT
TRBD2 | TRBJ2-1 | TRBV28 | . | CASLLAGGYNEQFF | TGTGCCAGCCTTCTAGCGGGAGGGTACAATGAGCAGTTCTTC
TRBD1 | TRBJ2-1 | TRBV12-3/TRBV12-4 | . | CASSRTGKNEQFF | TGTGCCAGCAGTCGGACAGGGAAAAATGAGCAGTTCTTC
TRBD2 | TRBJ2-3 | TRBV18 | . | CASSPIAGGQDTQYF | TGTGCCAGCTCACCGATAGCGGGAGGGCAAGATACGCAGTATTTT
. | TRBJ2-5 | TRBV3-1/TRBV3-2 | . | CASSQWPERETQYF | TGTGCCAGCAGCCAATGGCCGGAAAGGGAGACCCAGTACTTC
. | TRBJ1-6 | TRBV30 | . | CAWRETNLNSPLHF | TGTGCCTGGAGGGAGACAAATCTGAATTCACCCCTCCACTTT
. | TRBJ1-4 | TRBV27 | . | CASSLVRGNEKLFF | TGTGCCAGCAGTTTGGTGAGGGGAAACGAAAAACTGTTTTTT
. | TRBJ1-3 | TRBV7-4 | few | CASSRSGGAIRSSGNTIYF | TGTGCCAGCAGCCGTTCCGGGGGGGCGATAAGGAGCTCTGGAAACACCATATATTTT
. | TRBJ1-2 | TRBV30 | . | CAGTPGTGGNYGYTF | TGTGCCGGGACGCCGGGAACAGGAGGGAACTATGGCTACACCTTC
. | TRBJ2-7 | TRBV2 | few | CASLGAERHRSSYEQYF | TGTGCCAGCCTAGGGGCGGAGCGACACAGGAGCTCCTACGAGCAGTACTTC
. | TRBJ2-2 | TRBV25-1 | . | CASSGPGAGELFF | TGTGCCAGCAGTGGACCCGGGGCCGGGGAGCTGTTTTTT
TRBD2 | TRBJ2-1 | TRBV14 | . | CASRSTSGSYNEQFF | TGTGCCAGCCGATCGACTAGCGGGAGTTACAATGAGCAGTTCTTC
. | TRBJ1-2 | TRBV14 | . | CASSQQQVQGYGYTF | TGTGCCAGCAGCCAACAGCAGGTGCAAGGCTATGGCTACACCTTC
TRBD2 | TRBJ2-1 | TRBV7-2 | . | CASSFQRESYNEQFF | TGTGCCAGCAGCTTTCAGCGGGAATCGTACAATGAGCAGTTCTTC
TRBD2 | TRBJ2-1 | TRBV3-1/TRBV3-2 | . | CASSPGLAGNNEQFF | TGTGCCAGCAGCCCAGGGCTAGCGGGAAATAATGAGCAGTTCTTC
. | TRBJ2-6 | TRBV24-1 | . | CATSDGGRSGANVLTF | TGTGCCACCAGTGATGGGGGGCGGTCTGGGGCCAACGTCCTGACTTTC
TRBD1 | TRBJ1-2 | TRBV5-1 | . | CASSPTFSGTGEYGYTF | TGCGCCAGCAGCCCTACATTTTCCGGGACAGGGGAATATGGCTACACCTTC
TRBD1 | TRBJ2-7 | TRBV7-9 | . | CASSSLGTGINEQYF | TGTGCCAGCAGCTCCCTCGGGACAGGGATTAACGAGCAGTACTTC
. | TRBJ2-5 | TRBV12-1 | . | CASSPKYLYQETQYF | TGTGCCAGCAGCCCCAAGTACCTATACCAAGAGACCCAGTACTTC
. | TRBJ2-7 | TRBV5-1 | . | CASSVRRGSSYEQYF | TGCGCCAGCAGCGTTAGACGGGGAAGCTCCTACGAGCAGTACTTC
TRBD1 | TRBJ2-1 | TRBV5-1 | few | CASSLEGARSRPQEFF | TGCGCCAGCAGCTTGGAGGGGGCCAGGTCGAGACCCCAGGAGTTCTTC
. | TRBJ2-1 | TRBV7-9 | . | CASSLGDYNEQFF | TGTGCCAGCAGCTTAGGAGATTACAATGAGCAGTTCTTC
. | TRBJ1-2 | TRBV5-6 | . | CASSLVGHGYTF | TGTGCCAGCAGCTTGGTTGGACATGGCTACACCTTC
. | TRBJ2-1 | TRBV3-1/TRBV3-2 | . | CASSHQGREQFF | TGTGCCAGCAGCCATCAAGGTAGGGAGCAGTTCTTC
. | TRBJ1-1 | TRBV7-3 | once | CASSPGGSNTEAFF | TGTGCCAGCAGCCCGGGAGGTTCGAACACTGAAGCTTTCTTT
. | TRBJ2-1 | TRBV5-1 | once | CASSFWQDYNEQFF | TGCGCCAGCAGCTTCTGGCAAGACTACAATGAGCAGTTCTTC
. | TRBJ1-1 | TRBV30 | . | CAWNRDGGVRAFF | TGTGCCTGGAATCGGGACGGTGGGGTCAGAGCTTTCTTT
. | TRBJ2-3 | TRBV19 | . | CASSPGSRTDTQYF | TGTGCCAGTAGTCCCGGCTCCCGGACAGATACGCAGTATTTT
. | TRBJ2-5 | TRBV5-5 | . | CASSPPRTLQETQYF | TGTGCCAGCAGCCCCCCCCGGACTCTCCAAGAGACCCAGTACTTC
TRBD2 | TRBJ2-7 | TRBV7-2 | . | CASSSNRLAGDNEQYF | TGTGCCAGCAGCTCCAACCGCCTAGCGGGAGATAACGAGCAGTACTTC
TRBD1 | TRBJ1-2 | TRBV6-1 | . | CASSDLQGAGEGYTF | TGTGCCAGCAGTGATTTACAGGGGGCCGGGGAGGGCTACACCTTC
TRBD1 | TRBJ2-3 | TRBV2 | . | CASSVGQGVTDTQYF | TGTGCCAGCAGTGTGGGACAGGGAGTCACAGATACGCAGTATTTT
TRBD1 | TRBJ2-5 | TRBV7-2 | . | CASSLAGGQLQETQYF | TGTGCCAGCAGCTTAGCAGGGGGACAGCTCCAAGAGACCCAGTACTTC
. | TRBJ2-7 | TRBV21-1 | . | CASSKCGGSSYEQYF | TGTGCCAGCAGCAAATGCGGGGGGAGCTCCTACGAGCAGTACTTC
. | TRBJ1-2 | TRBV30 | . | CAWSVRHLSYGYTF | TGTGCCTGGAGTGTACGCCACCTAAGCTATGGCTACACCTTC
TRBD2 | TRBJ2-1 | TRBV19 | . | CASNRAGGSYNEQFF | TGTGCCAGTAATAGGGCGGGAGGGTCCTACAATGAGCAGTTCTTC
. | TRBJ2-5 | TRBV6-5 | . | CASSTGPGETQYF | TGTGCCAGCAGTACAGGGCCGGGGGAGACCCAGTACTTC
TRBD1 | TRBJ1-2 | TRBV18 | . | CASSAIKGTATNYGYTF | TGTGCCAGCTCAGCGATAAAAGGGACAGCAACTAACTATGGCTACACCTTC
TRBD1 | TRBJ2-5 | TRBV19 | . | CASSLSGTEETQYF | TGTGCCAGTAGCCTCTCCGGGACAGAAGAGACCCAGTACTTC
. | TRBJ1-5 | TRBV2 | . | CASSEARKGLQPQHF | TGTGCCAGCAGTGAAGCGCGGAAGGGATTACAGCCCCAGCATTTT
. | TRBJ1-2 | TRBV4-1 | . | CASSPPGEGRYGYTF | TGCGCCAGCAGCCCACCCGGGGAGGGGCGGTATGGCTACACCTTC
. | TRBJ2-6 | TRBV5-1 | . | CASSLILGAGANVLTF | TGCGCCAGCAGCTTGATCTTGGGGGCTGGGGCCAACGTCCTGACTTTC
TRBD1 | TRBJ2-7 | TRBV5-1 | . | CASSPTGTGAYEQYF | TGCGCCAGCAGCCCCACCGGGACAGGGGCCTACGAGCAGTACTTC
. | TRBJ2-3 | TRBV7-9 | . | CASSLGVTDTQYF | TGTGCCAGCAGCTTGGGGGTAACAGATACGCAGTATTTT